These 2 T cell receptor beta chains originate from one sample sequenced in a study of early T cells in non-severe SARS-CoV-2 infection. Via MiXCR, TCRdb re-called the 5' RACE reads, giving one row per CDR3 protein. The sample carries some 40,000 distinct CDR3 sequences, approximately 5.3% recorded once. The sequenced sample was whole blood. The source of these receptors is an adult who was a healthcare worker with PCR-confirmed SARS-CoV-2 infection or an uninfected control (not recorded which).

This clonotype showed up many times. This chain links TRBV10-3 with TRBJ2-6; TRBD1 or TRBD2 may be the D gene (5 bases each). Germline CDR1 is ENHRY and CDR2 is SYGVKD. Trimming pared 0 bases from V and 2 bases from J, leaving 5 bases between. The CDR3 loop spans 15 amino acids. The CDR3: CAISESGAGANVLTF. The CDR3 DNA reads TGTGCCATCAGTGAGTCGGGGGCTGGGGCCAACGTCCTGACTTTC.

This clonotype was picked up many times. The rearrangement links TRBV7-2 to TRBJ1-5, with D perhaps matching TRBD1 (6 bases). The V gene lost 5 bases and the J gene lost 4 bases, with 15 bases spanning the gap. Germline lookup yields CDR1 SGHTA and CDR2 FQGNSA. The CDR3 extends over 15 amino acids. DNA of the CDR3: TGTGCCAGCAGCGCCGAACAGGGTTTAAATCAGCCCCAGCATTTT. It codes for CASSAEQGLNQPQHF.